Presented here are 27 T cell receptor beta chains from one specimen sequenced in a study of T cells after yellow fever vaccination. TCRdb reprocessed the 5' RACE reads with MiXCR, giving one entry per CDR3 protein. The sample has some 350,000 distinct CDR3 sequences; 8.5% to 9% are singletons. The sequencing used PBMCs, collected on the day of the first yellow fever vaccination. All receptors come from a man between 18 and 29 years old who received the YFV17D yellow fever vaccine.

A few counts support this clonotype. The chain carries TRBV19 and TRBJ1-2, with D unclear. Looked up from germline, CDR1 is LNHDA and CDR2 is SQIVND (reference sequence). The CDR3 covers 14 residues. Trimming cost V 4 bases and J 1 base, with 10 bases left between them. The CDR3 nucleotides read TGTGCCAGTAGTAGGGCCAGAAATAACTATGGCTACACCTTC. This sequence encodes CASSRARNNYGYTF.

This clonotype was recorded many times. The CDR3 sequence is CASSLGRDSLEQFF. The CDR3 DNA follows: TGCGCCAGCAGCCTGGGCCGGGACAGCCTTGAGCAGTTCTTC. The rearrangement links TRBV5-1 to TRBJ2-1, with 7 bases matching TRBD1. J gave up 9 bases and V 4 bases, and 10 bases lay outside the gene matches. Germline-derived CDR1 and CDR2 are SGHRS and YFSETQ. The length of the CDR3 is 14 residues.

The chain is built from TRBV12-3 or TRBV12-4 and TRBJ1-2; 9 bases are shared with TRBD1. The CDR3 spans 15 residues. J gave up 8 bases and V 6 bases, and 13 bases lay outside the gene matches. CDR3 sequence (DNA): TGTGCCAGCAGAACCGGGACAGGGTCGAGCTACGGCTACACCTTC. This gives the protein CASRTGTGSSYGYTF.

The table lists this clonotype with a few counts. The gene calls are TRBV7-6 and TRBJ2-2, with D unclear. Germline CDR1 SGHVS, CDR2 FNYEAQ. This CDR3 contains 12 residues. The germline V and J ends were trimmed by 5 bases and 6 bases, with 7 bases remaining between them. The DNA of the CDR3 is TGTGCCAGCAGCCTCATTTCCGGGGAGCTGTTTTTT. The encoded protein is CASSLISGELFF.

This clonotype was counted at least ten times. CDR3 in amino acids: CSARDYELAGAPSEQFF. For the CDR3, the DNA is TGCAGTGCTAGAGATTATGAACTAGCGGGGGCCCCGTCTGAGCAGTTCTTC. The chain couples TRBV20-1 to TRBJ2-1; 11 bases are a match to TRBD2. The CDR3 sequence is 17 residues long. V dropped 0 bases and J dropped 9; count of bases not matched to a gene: 13. CDR1 and CDR2 from the germline V gene are DFQATT and SNEGSKA (reference sequence).

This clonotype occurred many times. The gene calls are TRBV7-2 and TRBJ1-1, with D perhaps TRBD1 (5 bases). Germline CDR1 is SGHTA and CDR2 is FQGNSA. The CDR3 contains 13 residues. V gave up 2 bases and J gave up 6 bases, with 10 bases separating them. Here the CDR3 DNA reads TGTGCCAGCAGCTTAATGGGGGAGGCTGAAGCTTTCTTT. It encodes CASSLMGEAEAFF.

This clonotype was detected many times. CDR3 DNA: TGTGCCAGCAGCCACCCGGGGGGGTCCCTCTACGAGCAGTACTTC. It yields the protein CASSHPGGSLYEQYF. The chain carries TRBV3-1 and TRBJ2-7; 8 positions agree with TRBD2. The CDR3 runs 15 residues. Per the germline V gene, CDR1 is LGHDT and CDR2 is YNNKEL (reference sequence). The V gene end was trimmed by 3 bases and the J gene end by 3 bases; junction bases not matched to a gene: 7.

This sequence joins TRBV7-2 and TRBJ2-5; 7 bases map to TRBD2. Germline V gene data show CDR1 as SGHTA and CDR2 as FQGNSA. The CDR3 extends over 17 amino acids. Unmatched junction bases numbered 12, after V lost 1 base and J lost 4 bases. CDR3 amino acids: CASSLEPRGEGRETQYF. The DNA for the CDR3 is TGTGCCAGCAGCTTAGAGCCCCGCGGGGAGGGAAGAGAGACCCAGTACTTC.

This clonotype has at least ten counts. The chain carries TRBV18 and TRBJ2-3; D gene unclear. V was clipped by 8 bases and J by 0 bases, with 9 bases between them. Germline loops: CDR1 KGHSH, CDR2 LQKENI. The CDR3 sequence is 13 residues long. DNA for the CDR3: TGTGCCAGCAGTCCGTCTAGCACAGATACGCAGTATTTT. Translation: CASSPSSTDTQYF.

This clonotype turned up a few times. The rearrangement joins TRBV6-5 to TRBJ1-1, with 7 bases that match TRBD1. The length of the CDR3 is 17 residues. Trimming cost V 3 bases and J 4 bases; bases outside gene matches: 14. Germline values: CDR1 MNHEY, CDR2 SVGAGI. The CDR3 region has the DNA TGTGCCAGCAGTTATTCGGGGGCCCGGCAGGGGGGCACTGAAGCTTTCTTT. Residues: CASSYSGARQGGTEAFF.

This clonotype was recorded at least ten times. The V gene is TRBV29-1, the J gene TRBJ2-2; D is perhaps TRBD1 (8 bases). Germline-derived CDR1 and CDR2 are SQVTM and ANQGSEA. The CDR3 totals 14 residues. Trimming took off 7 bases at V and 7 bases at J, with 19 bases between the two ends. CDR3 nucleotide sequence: TGCAGCGGAGCGGGACAGGATGGAGGCGGGGAGCTGTTTTTT. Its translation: CSGAGQDGGGELFF.

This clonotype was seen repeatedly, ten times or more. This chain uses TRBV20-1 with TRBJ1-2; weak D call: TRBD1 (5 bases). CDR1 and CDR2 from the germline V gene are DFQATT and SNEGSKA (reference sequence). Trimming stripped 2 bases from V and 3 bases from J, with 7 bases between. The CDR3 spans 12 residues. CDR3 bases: TGCAGTGCTAGACCCAGGGACTATGGCTACACCTTC. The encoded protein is CSARPRDYGYTF.

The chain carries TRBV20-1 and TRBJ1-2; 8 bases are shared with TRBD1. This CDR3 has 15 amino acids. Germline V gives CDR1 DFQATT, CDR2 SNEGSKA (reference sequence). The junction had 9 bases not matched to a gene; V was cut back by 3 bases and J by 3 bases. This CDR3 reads CSARETGESYYGYTF. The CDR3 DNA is TGCAGTGCTAGGGAGACAGGGGAATCCTACTATGGCTACACCTTC.

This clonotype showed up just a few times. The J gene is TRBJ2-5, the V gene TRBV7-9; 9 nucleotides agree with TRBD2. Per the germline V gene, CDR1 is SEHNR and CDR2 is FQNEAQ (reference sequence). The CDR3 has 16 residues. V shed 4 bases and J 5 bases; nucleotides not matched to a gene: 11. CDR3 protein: CASSSRVAGVLETQYF. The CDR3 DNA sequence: TGTGCCAGCAGCTCCCGGGTAGCGGGGGTTCTCGAGACCCAGTACTTC.

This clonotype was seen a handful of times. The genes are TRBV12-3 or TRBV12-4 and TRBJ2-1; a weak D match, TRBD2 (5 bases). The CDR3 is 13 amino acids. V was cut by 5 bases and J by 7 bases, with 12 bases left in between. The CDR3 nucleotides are TGTGCCAGCAGTGAGGACTCCGTAAATGAGCAGTTCTTC. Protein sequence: CASSEDSVNEQFF.

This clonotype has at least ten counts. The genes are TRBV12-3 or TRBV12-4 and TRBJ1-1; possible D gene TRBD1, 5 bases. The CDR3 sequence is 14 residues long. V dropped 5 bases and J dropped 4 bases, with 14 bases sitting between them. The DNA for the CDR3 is TGTGCCAGCAGTCGGGGACCGGGTAGCACTGAAGCTTTCTTT. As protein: CASSRGPGSTEAFF.

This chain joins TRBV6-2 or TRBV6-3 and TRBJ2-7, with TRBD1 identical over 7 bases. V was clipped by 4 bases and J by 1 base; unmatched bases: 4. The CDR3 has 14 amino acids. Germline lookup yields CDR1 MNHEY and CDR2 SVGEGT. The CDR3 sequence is CASSSSRGSYEQYV. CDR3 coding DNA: TGTGCCAGCAGTTCGAGCAGGGGGTCCTACGAGCAGTACGTC.

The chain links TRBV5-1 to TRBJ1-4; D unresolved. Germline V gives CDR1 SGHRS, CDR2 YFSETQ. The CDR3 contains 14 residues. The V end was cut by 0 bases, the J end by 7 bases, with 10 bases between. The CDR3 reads CASSLESAGEKLFF. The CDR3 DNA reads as TGCGCCAGCAGCTTGGAATCGGCAGGTGAAAAACTGTTTTTT.

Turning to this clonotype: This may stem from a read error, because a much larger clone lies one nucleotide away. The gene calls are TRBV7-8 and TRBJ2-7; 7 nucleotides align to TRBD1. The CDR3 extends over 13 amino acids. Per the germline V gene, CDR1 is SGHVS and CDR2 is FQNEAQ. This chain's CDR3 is CASGLGTAYEQYF. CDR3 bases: TGTGCCAGCGGCTTGGGGACAGCCTACGAGCAGTACTTC.

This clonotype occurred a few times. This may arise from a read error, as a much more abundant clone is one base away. The CDR3 DNA is TGTGCCAGCAGTGTTCGGGAGACCCAGTACTTC. Its translation: CASSVRETQYF. V and J are TRBV28 and TRBJ2-5; D unresolved. Germline CDR1 and CDR2: MDHEN and SYDVKM. This CDR3 has 11 amino acids. With 5 bases removed from V and 5 bases from J, the gap between germline ends came to 6 bases.

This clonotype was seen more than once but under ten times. Here the CDR3 reads CASSPQELTGGSYNEQFF. As DNA, the CDR3 is TGTGCCAGCTCACCCCAAGAATTGACAGGGGGTTCCTACAATGAGCAGTTCTTC. The chain combines TRBV18 with TRBJ2-1, with 9 bases matching TRBD1. The length of the CDR3 is 18 residues. Trimming at V came to 3 bases and at J to 1 base, leaving 10 bases not matched to a gene. Germline CDR1 KGHSH, CDR2 LQKENI.

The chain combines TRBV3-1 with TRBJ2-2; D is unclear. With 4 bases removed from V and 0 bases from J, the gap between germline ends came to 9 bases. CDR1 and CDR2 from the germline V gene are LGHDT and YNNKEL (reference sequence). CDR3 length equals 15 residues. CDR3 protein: CASSPGGTNTGELFF. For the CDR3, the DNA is TGTGCCAGCAGCCCAGGTGGGACGAACACCGGGGAGCTGTTTTTT.

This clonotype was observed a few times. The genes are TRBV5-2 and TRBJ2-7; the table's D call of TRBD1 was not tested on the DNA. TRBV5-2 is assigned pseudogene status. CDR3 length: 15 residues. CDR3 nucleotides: TGTGCCAGCAAATGGAACAGGGCGAGCTCCTACGAGCAGTACGTC. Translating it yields CASKWNRASSYEQYV.

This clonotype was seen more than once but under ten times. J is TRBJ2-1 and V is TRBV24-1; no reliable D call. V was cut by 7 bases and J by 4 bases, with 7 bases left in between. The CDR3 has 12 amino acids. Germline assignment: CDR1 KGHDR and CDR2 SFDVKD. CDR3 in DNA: TGTGCCACCAGGACTGAGTACAATGAGCAGTTCTTC. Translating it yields CATRTEYNEQFF.

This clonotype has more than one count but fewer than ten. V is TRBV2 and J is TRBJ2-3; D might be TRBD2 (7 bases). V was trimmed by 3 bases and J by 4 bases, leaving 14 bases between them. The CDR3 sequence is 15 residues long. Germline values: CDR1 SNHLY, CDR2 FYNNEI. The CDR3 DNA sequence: TGTGCCAGCAGTGATGAGGGGGGGCATGCAGATACGCAGTATTTT. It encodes CASSDEGGHADTQYF.

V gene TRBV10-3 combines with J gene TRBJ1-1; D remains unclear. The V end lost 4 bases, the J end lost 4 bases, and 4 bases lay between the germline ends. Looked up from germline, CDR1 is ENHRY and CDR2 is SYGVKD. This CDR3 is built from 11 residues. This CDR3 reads CAISGGTEAFF. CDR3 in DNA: TGTGCCATCAGTGGTGGCACTGAAGCTTTCTTT.

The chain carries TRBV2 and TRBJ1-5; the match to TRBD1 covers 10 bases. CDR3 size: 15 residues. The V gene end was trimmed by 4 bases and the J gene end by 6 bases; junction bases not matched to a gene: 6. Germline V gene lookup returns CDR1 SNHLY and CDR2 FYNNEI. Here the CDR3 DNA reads TGTGCCAGCAGTGCGGAGACAGGGGGCCTTCAGCCCCAGCATTTT. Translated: CASSAETGGLQPQHF.